A single sample gave rise to the 15 T cell receptor beta chains below, sequenced in a study of T cell repertoires in cytomegalovirus infection. Each CDR3 protein gets one entry after TCRdb re-called the reads with MiXCR. The sample holds 150,000 to 200,000 distinct CDR3 sequences; approximately 18% are singletons and the top ten take almost 25%. Sequenced material: CD8+ T cells from PBMCs. These receptors came from a human donor in good health (CMV status not recorded). Some clones in this sample may be carry-over from other donors' samples.

In its sample, this clonotype was seen a few times. The chain has TRBV6-2 or TRBV6-3 and TRBJ2-7; 7 bases are a match to TRBD1. The CDR3 is 14 residues long. V shed 9 bases and J 2 bases; nucleotides not matched to a gene: 10. Looked up from germline, CDR1 is MNHEY and CDR2 is SVGEGT. CDR3 DNA: TGTGCCAGTATGGTTGAGGACAGGCCCTACGAGCAGTACTTC. Protein: CASMVEDRPYEQYF.

The chain combines TRBV20-1 with TRBJ2-7; D is possibly TRBD1 (6 bases). CDR3 size: 13 residues. Germline CDR1 reads DFQATT; CDR2 reads SNEGSKA (reference sequence). Trimming removed 6 bases at V and 0 bases at J, with 12 bases between. CDR3 amino acids: CSARTESSYEQYF. Written as DNA, the CDR3 is TGCAGTGCACGGACAGAGAGCTCCTACGAGCAGTACTTC.

The J gene is TRBJ1-5, the V gene TRBV20-1; 8 nucleotides match TRBD1. There are 13 residues in the CDR3. V gave up 5 bases and J gave up 4 bases; unmatched junction bases: 4. Germline V gene data show CDR1 as DFQATT and CDR2 as SNEGSKA (reference sequence). The CDR3 sequence is CSAGTGVNQPQHF. DNA of the CDR3: TGCAGTGCTGGGACAGGAGTTAATCAGCCCCAGCATTTT.

This chain joins TRBV20-1 and TRBJ2-7; D call uncertain. The CDR3 sequence is 15 residues long. V lost 5 bases to trimming and J lost 3 bases, with 20 bases between them. Per the germline V gene, CDR1 is DFQATT and CDR2 is SNEGSKA (reference sequence). The CDR3 DNA sequence: TGCAGTGCTGCTAAGGAATCTACGGTAGTCTACGAGCAGTACTTC. Its protein product is CSAAKESTVVYEQYF.

V and J are TRBV28 and TRBJ2-7; tentative D call: TRBD2 (6 bases). The V end was cut by 3 bases, the J end by 4 bases, with 10 bases between. This CDR3 contains 13 residues. Germline-derived CDR1 and CDR2 are MDHEN and SYDVKM. CDR3 sequence: CASSFAGRYEQYF. CDR3 nucleotide sequence: TGTGCCAGCAGTTTCGCAGGGAGGTACGAGCAGTACTTC. Variable domain in full (rest from reference TRBV28 and TRBJ2-7): DVKVTQSSRYLVKRTGEKVFLECVQDMDHENMFWYRQDPGLGLRLIYFSYDVKMKEKGDIPEGYSVSREKKERFSLILESASTNQTSMYLCASSFAGRYEQYFGPGTRLTVT.

This clonotype was seen only a few times. The junction does not match germline at one end; this may be a read error. The V call is TRBV6-2 or TRBV6-3, the J call TRBJ1-1; unclear D gene. The germline CDR1 and CDR2 sequences are MNHEY and SVGEGT. The CDR3 is 11 residues long. CDR3 amino acids: CASSFGRRALF. The CDR3 nucleotides read TGTGCCAGCAGTTTCGGCCGGAGGGCTCTCTTT.

This clonotype was seen a handful of times. The chain recombines TRBV12-3 or TRBV12-4 with TRBJ1-1; D uncertain. CDR3 length equals 14 residues. V was trimmed by 2 bases and J by 4 bases, leaving 11 bases between them. The CDR3, as DNA: TGTGCCAGCAGTTTATTAGGTATAGCCACTGAAGCTTTCTTT. Protein sequence: CASSLLGIATEAFF.

The CDR3 DNA is TGTGCCAGCAGCCCATGGTGGGATAAGGGGGCGACTAGTTCCCCAGATACGCAGTATTTT. It codes for CASSPWWDKGATSSPDTQYF. The chain joins TRBV7-2 to TRBJ2-3; perhaps TRBD1 as D (7 bases). There are 20 residues in the CDR3. V lost 5 bases and J 4 bases, leaving 31 bases between the germline ends. CDR1 and CDR2 from the germline V gene are SGHTA and FQGNSA.

The rearrangement joins TRBV6-1 to TRBJ1-6; 7 nucleotides match TRBD1. CDR3 length: 17 residues. V shed 6 bases and J 5 bases; nucleotides not matched to a gene: 13. Germline V CDR1 and CDR2: MNHNS, SASEGT. This chain's CDR3 is CASRPVAGRGHNSPLHF. The CDR3 DNA reads as TGTGCCAGCAGACCGGTCGCAGGGAGGGGGCATAATTCACCCCTCCACTTT.

The V and J genes are TRBV28 and TRBJ1-4; perhaps TRBD1 as D (5 bases). The CDR3 covers 15 residues. The germline CDR1 and CDR2 sequences are MDHEN and SYDVKM. Deletions cut 6 bases from V and 4 bases from J, with 15 bases between. The CDR3: CASRIVPGGNEKLFF. The CDR3 nucleotides are TGTGCCAGCAGAATTGTCCCGGGGGGTAATGAAAAACTGTTTTTT.

This clonotype was observed a handful of times. This chain uses TRBV6-5 with TRBJ1-1; 10 bases are a match to TRBD1. V lost 4 bases and J lost 4; bases outside the gene matches: 12. Per germline, CDR1 MNHEY and CDR2 SVGAGI. The CDR3 sequence is 17 residues long. CDR3 sequence: CASSSYRDRGRGTEAFF. The CDR3 nucleotides are TGTGCCAGCAGTTCATACCGGGACAGGGGAAGGGGCACTGAAGCTTTCTTT.

The J gene is TRBJ1-5, the V gene TRBV15; D is possibly TRBD1 (5 bases). The CDR3 is made up of 15 amino acids. The V and J ends lost 5 bases and 6 bases respectively, with 17 bases between them. Germline V lookup: CDR1 LNHNV, CDR2 YYDKDF (reference sequence). This CDR3 reads CATSRLPGLGQPQHF. The DNA for the CDR3 is TGTGCCACCAGCCGCCTCCCGGGACTCGGTCAGCCCCAGCATTTT. Using reference TRBV15 and TRBJ1-5 for the parts outside the CDR3, the full variable domain is DAMVIQNPRYQVTQFGKPVTLSCSQTLNHNVMYWYQQKSSQAPKLLFHYYDKDFNNEADTPDNFQSRRPNTSFCFLDIRSPGLGDTAMYLCATSRLPGLGQPQHFGDGTRLSIL.

V usage is TRBV4-1 and J usage is TRBJ1-1, with D hard to call. Germline V gene lookup returns CDR1 MGHRA and CDR2 YSYEKL. V was trimmed by 0 bases and J by 5 bases, leaving 10 bases between them. The CDR3 is 14 amino acids. The CDR3 reads CASSQDPWGTEAFF. The CDR3 DNA follows: TGCGCCAGCAGCCAAGATCCTTGGGGAACTGAAGCTTTCTTT.

This clonotype was observed once. The genes are TRBV29-1 and TRBJ2-3; 11 positions agree with TRBD2. The CDR3 spans 16 residues. CDR1 is SQVTM and CDR2 is ANQGSEA in the germline V gene. The V and J ends lost 6 bases and 6 bases, in that order; junction bases with no gene match: 14. The CDR3 DNA sequence: TGCAGCGTGACAACGTCGACTAGCGGGGCGGGGGATACGCAGTATTTT. Its translation: CSVTTSTSGAGDTQYF.

CDR3: CASSYFRTSMDEQFF. The CDR3 DNA reads TGTGCCAGCAGTTACTTCAGGACTAGTATGGATGAGCAGTTCTTC. The V call is TRBV6-2 or TRBV6-3, the J call TRBJ2-1; 7 bases fit TRBD2. The CDR3 has 15 residues. After removal of 1 base from V and 8 bases from J, the junction contained 8 bases not matched to a gene. Germline assignment: CDR1 MNHEY and CDR2 SVGEGT.